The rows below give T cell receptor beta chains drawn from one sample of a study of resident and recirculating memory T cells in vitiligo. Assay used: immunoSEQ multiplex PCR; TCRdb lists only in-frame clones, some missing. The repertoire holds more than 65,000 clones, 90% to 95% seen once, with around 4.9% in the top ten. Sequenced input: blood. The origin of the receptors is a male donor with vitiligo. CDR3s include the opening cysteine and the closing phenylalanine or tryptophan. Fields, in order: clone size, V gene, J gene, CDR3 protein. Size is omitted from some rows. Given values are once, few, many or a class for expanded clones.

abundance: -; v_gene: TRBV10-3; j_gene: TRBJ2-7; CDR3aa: CAISEQVTAYEQYF
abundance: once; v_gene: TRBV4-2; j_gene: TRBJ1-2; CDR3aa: CASSQQDTNYGYTF
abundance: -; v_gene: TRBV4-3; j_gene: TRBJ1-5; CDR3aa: CASSQEVSGFNQPQHF
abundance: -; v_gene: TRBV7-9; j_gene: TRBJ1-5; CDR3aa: CASSLGTTGLTYSNQPQHF
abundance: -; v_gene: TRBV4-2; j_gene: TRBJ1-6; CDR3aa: CASSQGLRTGSVNNSPLHF
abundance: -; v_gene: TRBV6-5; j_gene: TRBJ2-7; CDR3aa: CASSQPRTGSYEQYF
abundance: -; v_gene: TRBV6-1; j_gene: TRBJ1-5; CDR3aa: CASSDPDTFIQPQHF
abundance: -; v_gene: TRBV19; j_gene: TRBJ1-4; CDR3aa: CASRDRVSTNEKLFF
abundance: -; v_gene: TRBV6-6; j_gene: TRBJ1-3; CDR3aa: CASSYPDRAGNTIYF
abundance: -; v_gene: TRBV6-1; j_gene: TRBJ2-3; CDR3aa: CASSDPGGGSTDTQYF
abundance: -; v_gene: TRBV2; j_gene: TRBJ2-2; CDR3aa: CASTTTQYSTGELFF
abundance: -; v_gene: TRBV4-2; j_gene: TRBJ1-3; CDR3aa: CASSQSGSSSGNTIYF
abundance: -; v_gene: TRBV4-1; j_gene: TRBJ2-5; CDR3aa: CASSQVRGGWQETQYF
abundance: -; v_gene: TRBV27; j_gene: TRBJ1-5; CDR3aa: CASSSRVYQPQHF
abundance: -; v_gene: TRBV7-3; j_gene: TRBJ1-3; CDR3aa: CASSLTGEAGNTIYF
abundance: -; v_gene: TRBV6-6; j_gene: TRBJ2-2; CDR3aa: CASSPRLTGELFF
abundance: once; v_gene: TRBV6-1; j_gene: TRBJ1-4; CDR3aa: CASRSGTGGNEKLFF
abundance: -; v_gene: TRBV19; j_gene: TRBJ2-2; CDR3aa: CASSIARRRPNTGELFF
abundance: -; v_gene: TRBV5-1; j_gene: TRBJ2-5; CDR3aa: CASSLALARRTQYF
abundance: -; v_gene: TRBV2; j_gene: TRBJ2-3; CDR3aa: CASTLTIGTQYF
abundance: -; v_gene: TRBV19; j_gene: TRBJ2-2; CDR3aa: CASSPLGLAANTGELFF
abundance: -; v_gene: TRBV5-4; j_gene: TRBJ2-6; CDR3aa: CASSPGAGGANSGANVLTF
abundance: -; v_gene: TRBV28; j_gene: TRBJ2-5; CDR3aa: CASSLGTVEGETQYF
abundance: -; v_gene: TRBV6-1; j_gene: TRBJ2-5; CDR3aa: CASNYQGQPQETQYF
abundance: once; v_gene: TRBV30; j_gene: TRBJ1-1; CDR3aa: CAWSEARTGVTEAFF
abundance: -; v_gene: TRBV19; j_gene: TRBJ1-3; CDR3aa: CASSPGPGQLSGNTIYF
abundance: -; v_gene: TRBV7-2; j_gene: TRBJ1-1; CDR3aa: CASSLQGANTEAFF
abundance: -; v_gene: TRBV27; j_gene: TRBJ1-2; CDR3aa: CASSFEVQGVGGYTF
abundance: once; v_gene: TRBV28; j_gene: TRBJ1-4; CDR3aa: CASSDTGDLNEKLFF
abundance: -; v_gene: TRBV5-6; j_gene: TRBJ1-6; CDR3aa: CASSLGTASHSPLHF
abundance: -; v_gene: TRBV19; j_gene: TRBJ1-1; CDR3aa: CASSIYPDTRQHTEAFF
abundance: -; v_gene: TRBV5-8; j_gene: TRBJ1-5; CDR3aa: CASSLDARVGQPQHF
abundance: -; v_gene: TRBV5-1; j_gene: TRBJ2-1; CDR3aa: CASSLGTASYNEQFF
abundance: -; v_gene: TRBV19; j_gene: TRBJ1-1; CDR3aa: CASQGQGRTEAFF
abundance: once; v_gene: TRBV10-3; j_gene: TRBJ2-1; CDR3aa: CAISYRDNEQFF
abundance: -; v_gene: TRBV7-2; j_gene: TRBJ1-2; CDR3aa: CASSLYGQGYGYTF
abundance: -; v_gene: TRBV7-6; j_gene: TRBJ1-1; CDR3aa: CASSMDTALNTEAFF
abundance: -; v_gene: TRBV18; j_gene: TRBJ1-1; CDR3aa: CASSLGQGGTEAFF
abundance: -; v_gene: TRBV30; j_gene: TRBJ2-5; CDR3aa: CAWRRKGQGLGTQYF
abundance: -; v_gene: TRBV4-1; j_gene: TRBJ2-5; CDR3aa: CASSQDYTGRPGTQYF
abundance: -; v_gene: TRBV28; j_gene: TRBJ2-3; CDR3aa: CASSRGNTGYQDTQYF
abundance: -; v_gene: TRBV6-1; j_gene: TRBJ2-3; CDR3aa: CASSRDRGTIDTQYF
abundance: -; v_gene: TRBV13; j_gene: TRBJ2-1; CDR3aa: CASSYGQGLRDEQFF
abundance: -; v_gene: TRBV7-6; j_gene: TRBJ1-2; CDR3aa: CASSTDYYGYTF
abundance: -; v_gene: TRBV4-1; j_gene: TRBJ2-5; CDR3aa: CASSHRDNGWETQYF
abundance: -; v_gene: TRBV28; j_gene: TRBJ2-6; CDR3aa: CASSTGGANVLTF
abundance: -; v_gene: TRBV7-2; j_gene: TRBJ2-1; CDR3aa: CASSFSQGHEQFF
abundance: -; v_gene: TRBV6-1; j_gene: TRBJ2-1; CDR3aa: CASRVSGGLGNEQFF
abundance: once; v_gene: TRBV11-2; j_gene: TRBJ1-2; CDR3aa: CASSSLQGNYGYTF
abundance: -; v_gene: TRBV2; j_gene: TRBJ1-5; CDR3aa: CASRGAGRYQPQHF
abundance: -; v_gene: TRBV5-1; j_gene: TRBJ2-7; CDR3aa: CASSLTKQGYEQYF
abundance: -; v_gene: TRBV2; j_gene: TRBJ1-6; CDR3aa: CASRQTGANSPLHF
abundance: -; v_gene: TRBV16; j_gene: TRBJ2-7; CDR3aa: CASSHNYEQYF
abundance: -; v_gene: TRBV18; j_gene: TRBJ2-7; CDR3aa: CASSPGQGTYEQYF
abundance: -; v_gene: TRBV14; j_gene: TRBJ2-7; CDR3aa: CASSRDRRGYEQYF
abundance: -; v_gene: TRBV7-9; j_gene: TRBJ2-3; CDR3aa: CASSFPSGGRTDTQYF
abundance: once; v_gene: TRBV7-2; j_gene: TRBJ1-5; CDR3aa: CASSLSRDQPQHF
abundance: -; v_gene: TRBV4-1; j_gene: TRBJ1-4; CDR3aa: CASSQPGTGLGEKLFF
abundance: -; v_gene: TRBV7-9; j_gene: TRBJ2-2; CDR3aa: CASRRTGELFF
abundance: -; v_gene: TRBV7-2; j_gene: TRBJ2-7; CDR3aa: CASSALPGNPYEQYF